Included here is one T cell receptor beta chain sequence, with context. Together with a sample-barcoded 5' primer, a J-beta primer mix was included in a second PCR lasting about 7 to 11 cycles. At least 3 million CDR3-containing paired-end reads were obtained per sample. TCRdb re-called the 5' RACE reads through MiXCR, storing one row per CDR3 protein. The profile shows approximately 810,000 distinct CDR3 sequences, roughly 35% of them singletons. The sample comes from a study of blood T cells in healthy people across ages. Germline values: CDR1 SGDLS, CDR2 YYNGEE. This CDR3 has 15 amino acids. Trimming at V came to 0 bases and at J to 5 bases, leaving 5 bases not matched to a gene. In each sample, at least 7 million PBMCs were isolated. There were at least 6 micrograms of total RNA extracted from every sample.

V usage is TRBV9 and J usage is TRBJ2-5; TRBD1 agrees at 9 bases. The source is a man aged 18 to 30 in good health. What was sequenced was blood. CDR3 bases: TGTGCCAGCAGCGTAGCGGACAGGGGAGCGGAGACCCAGTACTTC. The encoded protein is CASSVADRGAETQYF.